This section outlines one TCR beta chain sequence together with its context. Its antigen is undetermined. CDR1 and CDR2 (germline): LNHNV, YYDKDF (reference sequence). This CDR3 comprises 15 residues. V dropped 0 bases and J dropped 10 bases, with 17 bases sitting between them. The individuals who served as donors were healthy Caucasians living in Russia, aged about 6 to 100. Approximately 10 milliliters was the volume of peripheral blood drawn from each donor. Together with a sample-barcoded 5' primer, a J-beta primer mix was included in a second PCR lasting about 6 to 11 cycles. TCRdb processed the 5' RACE reads anew with MiXCR; each CDR3 protein has one entry. The sample consists of 780,000 or so distinct CDR3 sequences, less than 70% of them appearing once. This entry comes from a study of blood T cells in healthy people across ages. About the study: Capturing about one barcoded beta molecule per two T cells was achieved by template switching. Study outcomes and limitations: Researchers deemed the diversity estimates from one million T cells underestimates.

The rearrangement uses TRBV15 and TRBJ2-3, with D maybe TRBD2 (5 bases). Sequencing was performed on blood. The sequence was obtained from a man of 80 years or more in good health. The CDR3 region is CATSRDPTSTIPQYF. The DNA of the CDR3 is TGTGCCACCAGCAGAGATCCCACTTCGACTATTCCGCAGTATTTT.